Listed here is a single TCR beta chain. V dropped 4 bases and J dropped 2 bases, with 9 bases sitting between them. Germline V gene lookup returns CDR1 SGHNT and CDR2 YYREEE (reference sequence). There are 13 residues in the CDR3. The data are from a study of blood T cell repertoires in COVID-19. Libraries were prepared by immunoSEQ multiplex PCR; TCRdb keeps only in-frame clonotypes and omits some of them. The table lists fewer than 250,000 clones, roughly 90% of them singletons. Sequencing was carried out using PBMCs or T cells enriched from blood (not recorded which). This sequence originates from a woman under 40 with acute COVID-19. The chain links TRBV5-4 to TRBJ1-2; the D gene is possibly TRBD1 (5 bases). The chain's CDR3 is CASSVAGNYGYTF. The CDR3 nucleotides read TGTGCCAGCAGCGTGGCAGGGAACTATGGCTACACCTTC.